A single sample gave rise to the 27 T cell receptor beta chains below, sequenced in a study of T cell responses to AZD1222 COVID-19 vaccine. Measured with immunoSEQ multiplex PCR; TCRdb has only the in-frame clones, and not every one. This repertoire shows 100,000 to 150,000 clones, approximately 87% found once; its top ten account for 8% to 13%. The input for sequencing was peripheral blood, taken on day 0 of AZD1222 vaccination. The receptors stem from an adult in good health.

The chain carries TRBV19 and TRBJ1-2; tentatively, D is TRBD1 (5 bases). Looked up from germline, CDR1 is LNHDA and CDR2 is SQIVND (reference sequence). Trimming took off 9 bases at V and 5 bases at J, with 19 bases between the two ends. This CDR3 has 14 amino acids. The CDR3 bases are TGTGCCAGCCGCCTGGGGCAGGGCAGGTATGGCTACACCTTC. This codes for CASRLGQGRYGYTF.

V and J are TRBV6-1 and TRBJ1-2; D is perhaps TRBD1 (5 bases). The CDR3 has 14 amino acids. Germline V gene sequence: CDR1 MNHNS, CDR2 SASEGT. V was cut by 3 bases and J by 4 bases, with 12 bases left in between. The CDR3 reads CASSEGGSRYGYTF. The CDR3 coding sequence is TGTGCCAGCAGTGAGGGGGGGAGCCGCTATGGCTACACCTTC.

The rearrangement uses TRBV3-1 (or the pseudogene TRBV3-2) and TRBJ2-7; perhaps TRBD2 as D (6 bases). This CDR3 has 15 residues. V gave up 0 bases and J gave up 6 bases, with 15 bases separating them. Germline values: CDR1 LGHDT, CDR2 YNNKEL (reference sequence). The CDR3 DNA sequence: TGTGCCAGCAGCCAAGAGGCAATCGGGGGAGCCGAGCAGTACTTC. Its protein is CASSQEAIGGAEQYF.

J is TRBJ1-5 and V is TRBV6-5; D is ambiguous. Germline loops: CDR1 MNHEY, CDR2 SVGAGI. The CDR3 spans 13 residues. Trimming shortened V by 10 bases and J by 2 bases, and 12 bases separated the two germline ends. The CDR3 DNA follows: TGTGCCATCAGGAGTTTCGGCAATCAGCCCCAGCATTTT. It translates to CAIRSFGNQPQHF.

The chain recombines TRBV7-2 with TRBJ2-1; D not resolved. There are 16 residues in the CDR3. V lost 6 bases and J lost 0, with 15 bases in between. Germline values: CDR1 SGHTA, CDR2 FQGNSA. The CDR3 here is CASSPAHSSSYNEQFF. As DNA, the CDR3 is TGTGCCAGCAGTCCAGCCCATTCGAGCTCCTACAATGAGCAGTTCTTC.

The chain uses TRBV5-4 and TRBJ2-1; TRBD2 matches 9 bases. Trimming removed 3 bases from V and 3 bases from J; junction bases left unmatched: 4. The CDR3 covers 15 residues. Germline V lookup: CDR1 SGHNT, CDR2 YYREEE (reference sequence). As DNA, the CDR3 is TGTGCCAGCAGCTCGAGCGGGGGGAGCTACAATGAGCAGTTCTTC. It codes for CASSSSGGSYNEQFF.

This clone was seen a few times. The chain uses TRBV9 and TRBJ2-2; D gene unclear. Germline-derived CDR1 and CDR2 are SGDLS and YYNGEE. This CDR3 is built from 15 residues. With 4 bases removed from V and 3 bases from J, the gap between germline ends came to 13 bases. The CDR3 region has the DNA TGTGCCAGCAGCTTGGACCCAAGGGACACCGGGGAGCTGTTTTTT. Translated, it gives CASSLDPRDTGELFF.

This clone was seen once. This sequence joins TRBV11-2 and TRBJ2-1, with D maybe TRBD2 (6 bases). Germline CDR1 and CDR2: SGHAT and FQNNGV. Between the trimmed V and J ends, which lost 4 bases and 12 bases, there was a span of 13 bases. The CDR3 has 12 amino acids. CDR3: CASSSGGSPQFF. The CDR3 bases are TGTGCCAGCAGCTCCGGGGGTTCTCCGCAGTTCTTC.

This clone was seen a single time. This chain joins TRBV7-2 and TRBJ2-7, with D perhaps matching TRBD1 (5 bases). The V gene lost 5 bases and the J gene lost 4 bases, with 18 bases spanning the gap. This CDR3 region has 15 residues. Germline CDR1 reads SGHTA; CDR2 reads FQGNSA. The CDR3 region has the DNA TGTGCCAGCAGCCCATGGCTAGGGGCCAGTTACGAGCAGTACTTC. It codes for CASSPWLGASYEQYF. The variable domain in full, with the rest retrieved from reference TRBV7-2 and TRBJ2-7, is GAGVSQSPSNKVTEKGKDVELRCDPISGHTALYWYRQSLGQGLEFLIYFQGNSAPDKSGLPSDRFSAERTGGSVSTLTIQRTQQEDSAVYLCASSPWLGASYEQYFGPGTRLTVT.

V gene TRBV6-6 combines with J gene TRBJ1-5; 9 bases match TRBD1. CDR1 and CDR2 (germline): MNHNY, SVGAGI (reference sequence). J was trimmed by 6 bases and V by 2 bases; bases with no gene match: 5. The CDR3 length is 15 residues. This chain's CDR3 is CASSYPGTGIQPQHF. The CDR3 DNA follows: TGTGCCAGCAGTTACCCCGGGACAGGGATTCAGCCCCAGCATTTT.

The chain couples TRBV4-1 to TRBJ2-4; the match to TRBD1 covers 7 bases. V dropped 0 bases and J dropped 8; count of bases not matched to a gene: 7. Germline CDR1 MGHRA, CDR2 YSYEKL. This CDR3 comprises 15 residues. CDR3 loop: CASSQDRGRPDIQYF. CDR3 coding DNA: TGCGCCAGCAGCCAAGATAGGGGGCGTCCGGACATTCAGTACTTC.

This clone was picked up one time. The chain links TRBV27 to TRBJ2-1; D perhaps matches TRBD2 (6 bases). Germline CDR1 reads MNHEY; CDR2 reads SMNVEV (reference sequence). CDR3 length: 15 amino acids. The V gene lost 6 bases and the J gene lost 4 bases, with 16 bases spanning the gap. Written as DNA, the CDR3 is TGTGCCAGCAGCCTCTTGCCCGGGGGATACAATGAGCAGTTCTTC. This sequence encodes CASSLLPGGYNEQFF.

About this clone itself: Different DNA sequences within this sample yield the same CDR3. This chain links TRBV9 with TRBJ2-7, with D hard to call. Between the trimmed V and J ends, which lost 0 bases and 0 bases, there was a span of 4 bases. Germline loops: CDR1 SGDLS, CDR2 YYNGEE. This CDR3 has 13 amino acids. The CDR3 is CASSVAPSYEQYF. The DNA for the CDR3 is TGTGCCAGCAGCGTAGCGCCCTCCTACGAGCAGTACTTC.

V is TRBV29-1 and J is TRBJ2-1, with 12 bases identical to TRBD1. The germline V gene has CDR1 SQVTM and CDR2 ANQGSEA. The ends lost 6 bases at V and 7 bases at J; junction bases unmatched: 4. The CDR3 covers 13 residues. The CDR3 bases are TGCAGCGTCACGGGACAGGGGGCTAATGAGCAGTTCTTC. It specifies CSVTGQGANEQFF.

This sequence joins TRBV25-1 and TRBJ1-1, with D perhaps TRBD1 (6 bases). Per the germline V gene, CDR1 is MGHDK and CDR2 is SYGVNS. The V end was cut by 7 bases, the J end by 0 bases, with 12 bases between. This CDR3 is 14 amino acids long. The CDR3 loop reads CASIPDSLNTEAFF. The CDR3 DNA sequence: TGTGCCAGCATCCCGGACAGCTTGAACACTGAAGCTTTCTTT.

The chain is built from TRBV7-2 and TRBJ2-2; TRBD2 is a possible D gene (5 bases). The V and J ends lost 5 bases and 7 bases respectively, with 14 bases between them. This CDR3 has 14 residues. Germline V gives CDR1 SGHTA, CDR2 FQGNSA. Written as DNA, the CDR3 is TGTGCCAGCAGCCTGGGCCCCCGGGGCGGGGAGCTGTTTTTT. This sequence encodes CASSLGPRGGELFF.

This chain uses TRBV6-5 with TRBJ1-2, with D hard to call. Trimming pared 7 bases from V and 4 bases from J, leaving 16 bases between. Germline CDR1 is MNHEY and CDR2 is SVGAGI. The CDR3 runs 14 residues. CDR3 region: CASTRAGAGYGYTF. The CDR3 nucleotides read TGTGCCAGCACGAGGGCAGGAGCAGGCTATGGCTACACCTTC.

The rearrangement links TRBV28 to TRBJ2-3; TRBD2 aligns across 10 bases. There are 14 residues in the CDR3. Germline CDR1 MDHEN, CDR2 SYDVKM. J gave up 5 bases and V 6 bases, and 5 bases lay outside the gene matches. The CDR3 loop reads CASRMSGRVDTQYF. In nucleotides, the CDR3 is TGTGCCAGCAGGATGAGCGGGAGGGTAGATACGCAGTATTTT.

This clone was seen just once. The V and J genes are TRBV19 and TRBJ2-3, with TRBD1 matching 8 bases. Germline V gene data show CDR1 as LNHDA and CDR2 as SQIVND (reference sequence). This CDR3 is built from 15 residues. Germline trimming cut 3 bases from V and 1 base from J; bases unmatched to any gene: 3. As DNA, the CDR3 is TGTGCCAGTAGTATCCAGGGGGCCGGCACAGATACGCAGTATTTT. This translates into CASSIQGAGTDTQYF.

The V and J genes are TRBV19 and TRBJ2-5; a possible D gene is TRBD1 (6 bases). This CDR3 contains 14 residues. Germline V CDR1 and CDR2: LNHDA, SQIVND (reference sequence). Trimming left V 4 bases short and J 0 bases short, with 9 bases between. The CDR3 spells CASSTDRYQETQYF. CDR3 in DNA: TGTGCCAGTAGTACCGACAGGTACCAAGAGACCCAGTACTTC. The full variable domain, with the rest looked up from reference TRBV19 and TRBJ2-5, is DGGITQSPKYLFRKEGQNVTLSCEQNLNHDAMYWYRQDPGQGLRLIYYSQIVNDFQKGDIAEGYSVSREKKESFPLTVTSAQKNPTAFYLCASSTDRYQETQYFGPGTRLLVL.

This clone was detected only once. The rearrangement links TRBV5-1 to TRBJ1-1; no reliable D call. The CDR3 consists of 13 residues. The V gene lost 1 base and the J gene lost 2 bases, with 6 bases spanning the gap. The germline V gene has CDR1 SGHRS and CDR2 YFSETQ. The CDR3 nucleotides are TGCGCCAGCAGCTTGACGGGAAACACTGAAGCTTTCTTT. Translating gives CASSLTGNTEAFF.

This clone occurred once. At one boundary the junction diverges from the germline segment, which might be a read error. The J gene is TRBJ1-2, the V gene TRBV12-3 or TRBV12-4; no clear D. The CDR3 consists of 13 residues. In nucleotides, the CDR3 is TGTGCCAGCAGTTTATGGCCCGCTTATGGCTACACCTTT. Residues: CASSLWPAYGYTF.

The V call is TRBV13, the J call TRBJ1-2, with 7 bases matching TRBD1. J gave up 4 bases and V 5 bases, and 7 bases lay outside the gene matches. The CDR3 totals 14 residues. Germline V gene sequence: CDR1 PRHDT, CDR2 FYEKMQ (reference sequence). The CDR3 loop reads CASSVYRGTYGYTF. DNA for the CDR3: TGTGCCAGCAGCGTCTACAGGGGTACCTATGGCTACACCTTC.

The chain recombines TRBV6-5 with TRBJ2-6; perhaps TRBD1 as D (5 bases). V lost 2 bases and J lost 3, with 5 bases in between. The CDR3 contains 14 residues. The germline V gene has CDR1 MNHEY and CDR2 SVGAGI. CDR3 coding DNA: TGTGCCAGCAGTTACAGGGGTGGGGCCAACGTCCTGACTTTC. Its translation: CASSYRGGANVLTF.

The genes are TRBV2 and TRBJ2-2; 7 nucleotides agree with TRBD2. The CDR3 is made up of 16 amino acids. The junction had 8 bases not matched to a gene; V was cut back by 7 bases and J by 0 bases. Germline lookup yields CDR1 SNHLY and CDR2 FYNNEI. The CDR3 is CASMSSGETNTGELFF. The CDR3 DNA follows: TGTGCCAGCATGAGCAGCGGGGAAACGAACACCGGGGAGCTGTTTTTT.

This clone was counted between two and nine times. The CDR3 loop is CASTTSMIGGITEAFF. The CDR3 DNA sequence: TGTGCCAGCACGACTAGTATGATAGGGGGCATCACTGAAGCTTTCTTT. The V and J genes are TRBV7-9 and TRBJ1-1, with 7 bases that match TRBD1. The germline gives CDR1 SEHNR, CDR2 FQNEAQ (reference sequence). V lost 7 bases, J lost 4 bases, and 15 bases stayed unmatched. The CDR3 extends over 16 amino acids.

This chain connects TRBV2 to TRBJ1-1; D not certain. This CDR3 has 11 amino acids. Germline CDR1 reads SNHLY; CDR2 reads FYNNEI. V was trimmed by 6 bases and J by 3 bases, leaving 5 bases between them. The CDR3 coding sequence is TGTGCCAGCAGGGGCTACACTGAAGCTTTCTTT. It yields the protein CASRGYTEAFF. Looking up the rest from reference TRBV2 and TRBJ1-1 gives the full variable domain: EPEVTQTPSHQVTQMGQEVILRCVPISNHLYFYWYRQILGQKVEFLVSFYNNEISEKSEIFDDQFSVERPDGSNFTLKIRSTKLEDSAMYFCASRGYTEAFFGQGTRLTVV.